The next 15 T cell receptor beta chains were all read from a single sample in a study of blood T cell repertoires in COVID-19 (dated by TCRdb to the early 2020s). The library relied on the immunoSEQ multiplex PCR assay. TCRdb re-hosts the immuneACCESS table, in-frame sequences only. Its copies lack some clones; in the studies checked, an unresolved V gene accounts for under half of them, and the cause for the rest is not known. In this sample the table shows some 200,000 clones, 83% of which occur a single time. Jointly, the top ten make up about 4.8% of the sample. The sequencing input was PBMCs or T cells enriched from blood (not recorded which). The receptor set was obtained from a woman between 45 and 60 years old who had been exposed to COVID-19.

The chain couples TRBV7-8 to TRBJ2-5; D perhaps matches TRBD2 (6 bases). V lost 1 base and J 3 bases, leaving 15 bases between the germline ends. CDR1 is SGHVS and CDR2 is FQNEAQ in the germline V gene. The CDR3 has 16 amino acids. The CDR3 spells CASSLVIWDSKETQYF. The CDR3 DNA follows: TGTGCCAGCAGCTTAGTTATTTGGGACTCGAAAGAGACCCAGTACTTC.

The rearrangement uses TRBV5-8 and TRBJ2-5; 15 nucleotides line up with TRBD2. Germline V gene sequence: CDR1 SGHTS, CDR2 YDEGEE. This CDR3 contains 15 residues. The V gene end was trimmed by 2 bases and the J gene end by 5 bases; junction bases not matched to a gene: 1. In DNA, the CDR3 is TGTGCCAGCAGCTTAGGGACTAGCGGGGGGGAGACCCAGTACTTC. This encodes CASSLGTSGGETQYF.

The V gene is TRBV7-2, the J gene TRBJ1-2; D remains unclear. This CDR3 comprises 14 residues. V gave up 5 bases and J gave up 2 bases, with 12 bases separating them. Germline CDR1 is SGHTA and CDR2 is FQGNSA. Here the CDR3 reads CASSLATVNYGYTF. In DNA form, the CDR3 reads TGTGCCAGCAGCCTGGCCACAGTCAACTATGGCTACACCTTC.

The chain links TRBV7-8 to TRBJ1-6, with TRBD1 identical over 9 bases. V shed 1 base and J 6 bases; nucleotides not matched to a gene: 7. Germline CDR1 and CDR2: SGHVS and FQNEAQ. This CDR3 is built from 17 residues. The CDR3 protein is CASSLVRGTGTNSPLHF. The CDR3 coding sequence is TGTGCCAGCAGCTTAGTTCGTGGGACAGGGACTAATTCACCCCTCCACTTT.

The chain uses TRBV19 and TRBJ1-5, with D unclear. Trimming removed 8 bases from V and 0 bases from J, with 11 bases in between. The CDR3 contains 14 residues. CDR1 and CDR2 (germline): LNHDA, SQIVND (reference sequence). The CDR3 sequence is CASGGLNSNQPQHF. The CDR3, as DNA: TGTGCCAGTGGAGGACTTAATAGCAATCAGCCCCAGCATTTT.

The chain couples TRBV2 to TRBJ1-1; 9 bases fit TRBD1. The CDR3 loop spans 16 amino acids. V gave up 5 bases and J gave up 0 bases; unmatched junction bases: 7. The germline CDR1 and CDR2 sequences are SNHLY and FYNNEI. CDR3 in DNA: TGTGCCAGCAGTAGGGACAGGGTTTCCATGAACACTGAAGCTTTCTTT. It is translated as CASSRDRVSMNTEAFF.

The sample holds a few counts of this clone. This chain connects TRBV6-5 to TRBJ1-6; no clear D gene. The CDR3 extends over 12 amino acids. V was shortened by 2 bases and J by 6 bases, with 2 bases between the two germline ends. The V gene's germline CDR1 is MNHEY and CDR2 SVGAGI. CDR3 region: CASSYLNSPLHF. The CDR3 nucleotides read TGTGCCAGCAGTTACCTTAATTCACCCCTCCACTTT.

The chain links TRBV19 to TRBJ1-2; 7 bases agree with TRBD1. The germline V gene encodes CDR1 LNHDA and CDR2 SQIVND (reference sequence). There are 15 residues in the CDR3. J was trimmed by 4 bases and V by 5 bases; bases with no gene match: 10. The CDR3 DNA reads TGTGCCAGTAGTCCCCGGGGGGGACAGCTCTATGGCTACACCTTC. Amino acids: CASSPRGGQLYGYTF. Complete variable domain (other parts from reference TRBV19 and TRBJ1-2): DGGITQSPKYLFRKEGQNVTLSCEQNLNHDAMYWYRQDPGQGLRLIYYSQIVNDFQKGDIAEGYSVSREKKESFPLTVTSAQKNPTAFYLCASSPRGGQLYGYTFGSGTRLTVV.

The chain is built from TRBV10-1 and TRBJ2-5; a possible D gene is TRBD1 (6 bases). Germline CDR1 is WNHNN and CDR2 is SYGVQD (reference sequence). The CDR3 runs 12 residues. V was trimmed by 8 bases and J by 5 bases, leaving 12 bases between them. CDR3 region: CASLGAGETQYF. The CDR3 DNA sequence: TGCGCCAGCCTGGGGGCCGGGGAGACCCAGTACTTC.

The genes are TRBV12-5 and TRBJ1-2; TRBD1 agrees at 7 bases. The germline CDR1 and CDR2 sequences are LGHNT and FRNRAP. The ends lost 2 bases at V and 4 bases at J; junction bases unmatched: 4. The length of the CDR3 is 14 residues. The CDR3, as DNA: TGTGCTAGTGGTTTGTCGACAGGGCTCTATGGCTACACCTTC. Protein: CASGLSTGLYGYTF.

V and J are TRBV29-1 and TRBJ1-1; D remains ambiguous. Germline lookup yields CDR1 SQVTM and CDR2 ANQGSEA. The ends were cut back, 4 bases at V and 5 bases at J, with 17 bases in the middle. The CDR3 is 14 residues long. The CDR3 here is CSVGNPGRRTEAFF. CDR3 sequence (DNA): TGCAGCGTTGGGAATCCGGGTCGGAGGACTGAAGCTTTCTTT.

CDR3 bases: TGTGCCAGCAGCCAAGACAGCTTTCAGGGCTACACCTTC. Amino acid sequence: CASSQDSFQGYTF. The chain carries TRBV28 and TRBJ1-2; weak D call: TRBD1 (5 bases). The V end was cut by 6 bases, the J end by 8 bases, with 16 bases between. The CDR3 extends over 13 amino acids. From germline, CDR1 is MDHEN and CDR2 SYDVKM.

The CDR3 DNA is TGTGCCAGCAGCTTGGAGGGGGTGAAGGAAAAACTGTTTTTT. Its translation: CASSLEGVKEKLFF. The V gene is TRBV5-6, the J gene TRBJ1-4, with a possible D match to TRBD1 (6 bases). The V gene lost 0 bases and the J gene lost 8 bases, with 11 bases spanning the gap. Germline V gene lookup returns CDR1 SGHDT and CDR2 YYEEEE. The CDR3 has 14 residues.

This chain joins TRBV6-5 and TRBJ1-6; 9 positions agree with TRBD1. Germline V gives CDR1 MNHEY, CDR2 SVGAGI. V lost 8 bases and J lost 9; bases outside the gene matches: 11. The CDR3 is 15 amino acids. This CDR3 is CASQPDGTGFSPLHF. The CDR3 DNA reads TGTGCCAGCCAACCGGACGGGACAGGGTTTTCACCCCTCCACTTT.

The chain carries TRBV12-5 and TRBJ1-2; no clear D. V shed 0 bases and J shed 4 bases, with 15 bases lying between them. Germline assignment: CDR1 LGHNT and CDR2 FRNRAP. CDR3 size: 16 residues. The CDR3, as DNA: TGTGCTAGTGGTTTGGTAGTTGCAGACATAGTCTATGGCTACACCTTC. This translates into CASGLVVADIVYGYTF.